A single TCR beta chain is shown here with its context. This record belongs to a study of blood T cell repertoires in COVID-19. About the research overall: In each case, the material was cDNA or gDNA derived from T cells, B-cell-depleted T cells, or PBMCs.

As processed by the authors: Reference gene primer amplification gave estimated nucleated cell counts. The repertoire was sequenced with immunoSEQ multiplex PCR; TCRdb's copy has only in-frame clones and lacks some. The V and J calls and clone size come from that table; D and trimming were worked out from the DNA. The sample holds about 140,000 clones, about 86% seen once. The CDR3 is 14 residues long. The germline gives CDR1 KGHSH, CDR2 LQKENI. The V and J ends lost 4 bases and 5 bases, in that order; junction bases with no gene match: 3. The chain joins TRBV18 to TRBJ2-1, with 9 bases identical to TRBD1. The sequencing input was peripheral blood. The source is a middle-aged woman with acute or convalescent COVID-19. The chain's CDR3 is CASSRTGGNNEQFF. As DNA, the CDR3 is TGTGCCAGCTCACGTACAGGGGGCAACAATGAGCAGTTCTTC.